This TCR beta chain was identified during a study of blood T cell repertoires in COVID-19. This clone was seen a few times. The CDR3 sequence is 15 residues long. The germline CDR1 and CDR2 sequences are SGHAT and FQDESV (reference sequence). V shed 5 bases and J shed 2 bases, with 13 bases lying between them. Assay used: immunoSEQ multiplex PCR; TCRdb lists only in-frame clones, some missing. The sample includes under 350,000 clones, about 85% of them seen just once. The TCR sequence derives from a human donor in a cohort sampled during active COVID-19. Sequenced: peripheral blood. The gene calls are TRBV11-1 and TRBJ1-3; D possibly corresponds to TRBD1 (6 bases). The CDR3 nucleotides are TGTGCCAGCAGCCCTTCCGGGACAACTGGAAACACCATATATTTT. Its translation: CASSPSGTTGNTIYF.